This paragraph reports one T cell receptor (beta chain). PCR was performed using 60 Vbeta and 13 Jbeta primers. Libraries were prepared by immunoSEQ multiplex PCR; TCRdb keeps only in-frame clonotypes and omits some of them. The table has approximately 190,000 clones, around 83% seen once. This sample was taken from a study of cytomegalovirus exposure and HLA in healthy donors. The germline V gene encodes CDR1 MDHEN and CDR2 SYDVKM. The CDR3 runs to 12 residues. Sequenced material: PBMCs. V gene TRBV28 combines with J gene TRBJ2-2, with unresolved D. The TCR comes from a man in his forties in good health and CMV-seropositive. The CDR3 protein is CAGSSNTGELFF. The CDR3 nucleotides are TGTGCTGGCTCTTCGAACACCGGGGAGCTGTTTTTT.